The 24 T cell receptor beta chains below were found in one sample sequenced in a study of cytomegalovirus exposure and HLA in healthy donors. PCR employed 60 Vbeta and 13 Jbeta primers. Sequenced by immunoSEQ multiplex PCR; TCRdb stores in-frame clones only, minus some. The sample yields about 140,000 clones, approximately 84% seen once. The sequenced material came from PBMCs. The receptor source for this set is a woman aged 55 to 70 in good health and CMV-seropositive.

The V gene is TRBV27, the J gene TRBJ2-5; the match to TRBD2 covers 11 bases. The DNA end favors TRBJ2-7, so the J call may be wrong. The CDR3 runs to 16 residues. The germline CDR1 and CDR2 sequences are MNHEY and SMNVEV (reference sequence). The CDR3 sequence: CASSSPGTSGSYEQYF. The CDR3 DNA is TGTGCCAGCAGTTCGCCCGGGACTAGCGGCTCCTACGAGCAGTACTTC.

This clone was observed a handful of times. The chain has TRBV5-5 and TRBJ2-1, with 10 positions matching TRBD1. J gave up 4 bases and V 6 bases, and 7 bases lay outside the gene matches. The V gene's germline CDR1 is SGHKS and CDR2 YYEKEE (reference sequence). The CDR3 contains 15 residues. The DNA of the CDR3 is TGTGCCAGCACCCCCCGGACAGGGGGGTACAATGAGCAGTTCTTC. Encoded protein: CASTPRTGGYNEQFF. Together with reference TRBV5-5 and TRBJ2-1, the CDR3 gives the full variable domain: DAGVTQSPTHLIKTRGQQVTLRCSPISGHKSVSWYQQVLGQGPQFIFQYYEKEERGRGNFPDRFSARQFPNYSSELNVNALLLGDSALYLCASTPRTGGYNEQFFGPGTRLTVL.

The sample holds one count of this clone. This sequence joins TRBV29-1 and TRBJ2-7, with a possible D match to TRBD2 (5 bases). With 1 base removed from V and 9 bases from J, the gap between germline ends came to 13 bases. This CDR3 contains 12 residues. The germline gives CDR1 SQVTM, CDR2 ANQGSEA. The CDR3 is CSVEGVPEGQYF. DNA for the CDR3: TGCAGCGTTGAAGGGGTCCCCGAGGGGCAGTACTTC.

This clone was picked up a small number of times. This sequence joins TRBV7-2 and TRBJ2-3; a possible D gene is TRBD2 (6 bases). This CDR3 has 16 residues. Trimming removed 3 bases from V and 4 bases from J, with 17 bases in between. Germline lookup yields CDR1 SGHTA and CDR2 FQGNSA. The CDR3 DNA reads as TGTGCCAGCAGCTTCGGCGGGTCGGGAGAGGCAGATACGCAGTATTTT. It encodes CASSFGGSGEADTQYF.

The chain joins TRBV7-2 to TRBJ1-1; unclear D gene. The germline V and J ends were trimmed by 4 bases and 2 bases, with 14 bases remaining between them. The CDR3 has 15 residues. The germline V gene has CDR1 SGHTA and CDR2 FQGNSA. Here the CDR3 reads CASSSGWTSNTEAFF. The CDR3 DNA is TGTGCCAGCAGCTCAGGTTGGACTTCAAACACTGAAGCTTTCTTT.

This chain uses TRBV7-3 with TRBJ2-1; D unresolved. Germline lookup yields CDR1 SGHTA and CDR2 FQGTGA. The CDR3 is 16 residues long. Between the trimmed V and J ends, which lost 0 bases and 3 bases, there was a span of 12 bases. This CDR3 is CASSLTFRSDYNEQFF. For the CDR3, the DNA is TGTGCCAGCAGCTTAACGTTTCGGAGCGACTACAATGAGCAGTTCTTC.

The chain is built from TRBV4-3 and TRBJ1-2, with a tentative D call TRBD1 (5 bases). The CDR3 runs to 13 residues. In germline, CDR1 is LGHNA, CDR2 YSLEER. V shed 4 bases and J shed 4 bases, with 10 bases lying between them. CDR3 loop: CASSLGGGYGYTF. For the CDR3, the DNA is TGCGCCAGCAGCCTAGGCGGGGGCTATGGCTACACCTTC.

This clone was detected only once. V usage is TRBV9 and J usage is TRBJ2-2, with D possibly matching TRBD1 (5 bases). V gave up 0 bases and J gave up 6 bases, with 12 bases separating them. This CDR3 is built from 15 residues. CDR1 is SGDLS and CDR2 is YYNGEE in the germline V gene. The CDR3 sequence: CASSVGQGRAGELFF. The CDR3 DNA is TGTGCCAGCAGCGTAGGTCAGGGTAGGGCCGGGGAGCTGTTTTTT. Together with reference TRBV9 and TRBJ2-2, the CDR3 gives the full variable domain: DSGVTQTPKHLITATGQRVTLRCSPRSGDLSVYWYQQSLDQGLQFLIQYYNGEERAKGNILERFSAQQFPDLHSELNLSSLELGDSALYFCASSVGQGRAGELFFGEGSRLTVL.

This chain joins TRBV30 and TRBJ2-7, with D uncertain. Per germline, CDR1 GTSNPN and CDR2 SVGIG (reference sequence). The CDR3 is 12 residues long. V shed 5 bases and J shed 3 bases, with 11 bases lying between them. CDR3 DNA: TGTGCCTGGGGCCCCTCCAACTACGAGCAGTACTTC. Encoded protein: CAWGPSNYEQYF.

The chain combines TRBV30 with TRBJ1-1; D is unresolved. The CDR3 sequence is 10 residues long. Trimming removed 5 bases from V and 9 bases from J, with 10 bases in between. Germline V CDR1 and CDR2: GTSNPN, SVGIG (reference sequence). CDR3 residues: CAWVLSKAFF. CDR3 in DNA: TGTGCCTGGGTCTTGAGCAAAGCTTTCTTT.

V usage is TRBV4-2 and J usage is TRBJ1-4, with TRBD1 matching 9 bases. V gave up 4 bases and J gave up 4 bases; unmatched junction bases: 16. Germline CDR1 and CDR2: LGHNA and YNFKEQ. CDR3 length: 19 amino acids. CDR3 region: CASSRLLGMGTGINEKLFF. CDR3 nucleotide sequence: TGTGCCAGCAGCCGACTCCTCGGCATGGGGACAGGGATTAATGAAAAACTGTTTTTT.

The rearrangement uses TRBV29-1 and TRBJ2-2, with D possibly being TRBD2 (6 bases). The germline V gene has CDR1 SQVTM and CDR2 ANQGSEA. This CDR3 contains 15 residues. V dropped 4 bases and J dropped 3 bases, with 15 bases sitting between them. The CDR3 DNA follows: TGCAGCGTTGTGGCTGGCGGGAAGTACACCGGGGAGCTGTTTTTT. This translates into CSVVAGGKYTGELFF.

The chain has TRBV5-1 and TRBJ1-5; the D gene is possibly TRBD1 (5 bases). The CDR3 contains 13 residues. V was clipped by 8 bases and J by 7 bases, with 16 bases between them. From germline, CDR1 is SGHRS and CDR2 YFSETQ. The CDR3 loop reads CASSWGDGQPQHF. The CDR3 DNA is TGCGCCAGTTCCTGGGGGGACGGCCAGCCCCAGCATTTT. Together with reference TRBV5-1 and TRBJ1-5, the CDR3 gives the full variable domain: KAGVTQTPRYLIKTRGQQVTLSCSPISGHRSVSWYQQTPGQGLQFLFEYFSETQRNKGNFPGRFSGRQFSNSRSEMNVSTLELGDSALYLCASSWGDGQPQHFGDGTRLSIL.

This rearrangement joins TRBV19 to TRBJ1-2; 7 bases match TRBD1. Trimming took 5 bases from V and 2 from J; bases not matched to a gene: 5. Germline-derived CDR1 and CDR2 are LNHDA and SQIVND (reference sequence). This CDR3 has 14 residues. This chain's CDR3 is CASSPGTENYGYTF. The CDR3 bases are TGTGCCAGTAGTCCTGGGACAGAAAACTATGGCTACACCTTC.

The CDR3 here is CASTLRGVGNEQFF. The CDR3 DNA sequence: TGTGCCAGCACCCTACGGGGGGTAGGGAATGAGCAGTTCTTC. The rearrangement uses TRBV27 and TRBJ2-1, with 7 nucleotides matching TRBD2. The CDR3 length is 14 residues. The germline V gene has CDR1 MNHEY and CDR2 SMNVEV (reference sequence). V was pared by 7 bases and J by 7 bases, with 10 bases of the junction left unmatched.

V gene TRBV5-1 combines with J gene TRBJ2-5; 9 nucleotides align to TRBD2. V was clipped by 2 bases and J by 2 bases; unmatched bases: 7. The length of the CDR3 is 16 residues. Germline assignment: CDR1 SGHRS and CDR2 YFSETQ. The DNA of the CDR3 is TGCGCCAGCAGCTTTTCCCTGACTAGCGGACAAGAGACCCAGTACTTC. This gives the protein CASSFSLTSGQETQYF.

This clone was seen just once. The rearrangement uses TRBV5-6 and TRBJ1-1; D is uncertain. Per the germline V gene, CDR1 is SGHDT and CDR2 is YYEEEE. Trimming left V 3 bases short and J 11 bases short, with 11 bases between. The CDR3 is made up of 11 amino acids. The CDR3 coding sequence is TGTGCCAGCAGCTCACAAACGGAGGCTTTCTTT. The encoded protein is CASSSQTEAFF.

This clone has a single count. The chain has TRBV7-2 and TRBJ2-7, with 9 bases that match TRBD1. The CDR3 covers 14 residues. Per germline, CDR1 SGHTA and CDR2 FQGNSA. Trimming at V came to 5 bases and at J to 2 bases, leaving 4 bases not matched to a gene. The CDR3 DNA reads TGTGCCAGCAGCGGGGGGACAGGGACCTACGAGCAGTACTTC. This codes for CASSGGTGTYEQYF.

This chain joins TRBV28 and TRBJ2-7, with D possibly matching TRBD1 (6 bases). Trimming took off 5 bases at V and 2 bases at J, with 19 bases between the two ends. Germline loops: CDR1 MDHEN, CDR2 SYDVKM. This CDR3 region has 16 residues. This CDR3 is CASSRRWLRDTYEQYF. DNA of the CDR3: TGTGCCAGCAGTCGACGTTGGCTCCGGGACACCTACGAGCAGTACTTC.

V is TRBV30 and J is TRBJ2-1, with a possible D match to TRBD2 (9 bases). This CDR3 contains 15 residues. V lost 5 bases to trimming and J lost 2 bases, with 16 bases between them. Germline-derived CDR1 and CDR2 are GTSNPN and SVGIG (reference sequence). CDR3 coding DNA: TGTGCCTGGGCGGGAGGGACAGGTGCCTACAATGAGCAGTTCTTC. Its protein product is CAWAGGTGAYNEQFF.

V gene TRBV11-2 combines with J gene TRBJ1-4; D possibly corresponds to TRBD1 (5 bases). CDR1 SGHAT and CDR2 FQNNGV come from the germline V gene. V lost 4 bases, J lost 5 bases, and 11 bases lay in between. The CDR3 loop spans 14 amino acids. CDR3 protein: CASSSTVMNEKLFF. CDR3 DNA: TGTGCCAGCAGCTCGACAGTGATGAATGAAAAACTGTTTTTT.

The chain recombines TRBV6-1 with TRBJ2-7; 7 bases match TRBD2. This CDR3 is 14 amino acids long. The junction had 5 bases not matched to a gene; V was cut back by 3 bases and J by 3 bases. Germline V gene lookup returns CDR1 MNHNS and CDR2 SASEGT. CDR3 DNA: TGTGCCAGCAGTGAGGGGACTAACTACTACGAGCAGTACTTC. It encodes CASSEGTNYYEQYF.

V is TRBV30 and J is TRBJ2-1; 7 bases line up with TRBD2. The CDR3 is made up of 14 amino acids. Germline trimming cut 3 bases from V and 6 bases from J; bases unmatched to any gene: 8. Germline values: CDR1 GTSNPN, CDR2 SVGIG (reference sequence). The CDR3 sequence: CAWRATSAANEQFF. CDR3 bases: TGTGCCTGGAGAGCCACTAGCGCCGCCAATGAGCAGTTCTTC.

In this sample, this clone turned up a few times. This chain joins TRBV2 and TRBJ2-7, with 9 bases matching TRBD2. Trimming cost V 8 bases and J 2 bases; bases outside gene matches: 4. Germline V gene sequence: CDR1 SNHLY, CDR2 FYNNEI. This CDR3 has 13 residues. In nucleotides, the CDR3 is TGTGCCAGCGCGACTAGCGGCCCCTACGAGCAGTACTTC. It yields the protein CASATSGPYEQYF.